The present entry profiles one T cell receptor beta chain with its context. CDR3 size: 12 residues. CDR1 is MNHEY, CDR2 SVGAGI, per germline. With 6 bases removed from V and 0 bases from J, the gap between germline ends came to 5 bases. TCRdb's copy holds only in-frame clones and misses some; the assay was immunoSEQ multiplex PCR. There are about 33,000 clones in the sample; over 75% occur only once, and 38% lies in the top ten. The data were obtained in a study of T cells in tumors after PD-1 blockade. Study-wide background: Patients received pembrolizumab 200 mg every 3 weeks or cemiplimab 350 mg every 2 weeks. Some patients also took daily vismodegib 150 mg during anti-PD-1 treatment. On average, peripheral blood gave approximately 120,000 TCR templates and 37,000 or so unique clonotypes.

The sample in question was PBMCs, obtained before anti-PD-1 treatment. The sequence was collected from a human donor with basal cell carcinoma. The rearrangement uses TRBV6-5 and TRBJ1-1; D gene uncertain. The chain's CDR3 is CASRFMNTEAFF. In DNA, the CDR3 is TGTGCCAGCAGGTTCATGAACACTGAAGCTTTCTTT.